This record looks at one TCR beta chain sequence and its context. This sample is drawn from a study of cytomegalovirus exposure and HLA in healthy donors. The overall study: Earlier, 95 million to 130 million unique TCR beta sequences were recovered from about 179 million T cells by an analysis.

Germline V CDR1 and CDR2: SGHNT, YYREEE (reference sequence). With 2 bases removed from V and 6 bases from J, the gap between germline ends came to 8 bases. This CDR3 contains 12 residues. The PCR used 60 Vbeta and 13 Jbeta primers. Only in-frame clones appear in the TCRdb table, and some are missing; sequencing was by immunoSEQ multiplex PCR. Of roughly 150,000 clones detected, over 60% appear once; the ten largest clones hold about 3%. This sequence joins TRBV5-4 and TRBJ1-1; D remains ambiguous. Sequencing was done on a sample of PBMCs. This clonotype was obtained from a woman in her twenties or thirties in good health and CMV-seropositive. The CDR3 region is CASSFERAEAFF. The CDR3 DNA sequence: TGTGCCAGCAGCTTTGAGAGGGCTGAAGCTTTCTTT.